The 3 T cell receptor beta chains below were found in one sample sequenced in a study of post-analysis software for immune sequencing data. Notes on the study in general: Patients used about five TRBV segments, including TRBV5-6, TRBV5-1 and TRBV20-1, more often than controls.

These receptors have no known antigen. Unique molecular identifiers featured in each of the TCR beta cDNA libraries. TCRdb called the PCR reads again in MiXCR, with one record for every CDR3 protein. Among about 190,000 distinct CDR3 sequences listed, approximately 28% were seen once. The sample comprised blood. These receptors were taken from a girl between 2 and 17 years old with multiple sclerosis.

In this sample, this clonotype turned up many times. J is TRBJ2-3 and V is TRBV7-8; D not resolved. The CDR3 totals 16 residues. In germline, CDR1 is SGHVS, CDR2 FQNEAQ. V was cut by 5 bases and J by 1 base, with 16 bases left in between. The CDR3 sequence: CASSPRPLRGTDTQYF. CDR3 bases: TGTGCCAGCAGCCCCCGGCCCCTCCGAGGCACAGATACGCAGTATTTT.

The chain is built from TRBV12-3 or TRBV12-4 and TRBJ2-7; 10 positions agree with TRBD1. V shed 9 bases, J shed 0 bases, and the junction held 14 bases outside the gene matches. The CDR3 has 17 residues. CDR3 residues: CASQRTGGFFSSYEQYF. The CDR3 region has the DNA TGTGCCAGTCAGAGGACAGGGGGTTTCTTTAGCTCCTACGAGCAGTACTTC.

This clonotype occurred a few times. The J gene is TRBJ1-2, the V gene TRBV3-1, with TRBD1 identical over 9 bases. The CDR3 runs 15 residues. V lost 6 bases, J lost 4 bases, and 9 bases stayed unmatched. CDR1 is LGHDT, CDR2 YNNKEL, per germline (reference sequence). The CDR3 sequence: CASSLRDREGYGYTF. The CDR3, as DNA: TGTGCCAGCAGTCTCCGGGACAGGGAAGGCTATGGCTACACCTTC. The entire variable domain, with the rest obtained from reference TRBV3-1 and TRBJ1-2, is as follows: DTAVSQTPKYLVTQMGNDKSIKCEQNLGHDTMYWYKQDSKKFLKIMFSYNNKELIINETVPNRFSPKSPDKAHLNLHINSLELGDSAVYFCASSLRDREGYGYTFGSGTRLTVV.